This T cell receptor (beta chain) was sequenced in a study of T cells in Graves' hyperthyroidism and ophthalmopathy. From RNA transcripts, TCR beta CDR3 regions were amplified. The HTBI primer set drove a first-round RT-PCR of the TCR CDR3. TCRdb processed the multiplex PCR reads anew with MiXCR; each CDR3 protein has one entry. The sample lists about 640,000 distinct CDR3 sequences, less than 25% occurring once. A note on this clonotype: Its cognate antigen is unknown.

Germline V gene lookup returns CDR1 MDHEN and CDR2 SYDVKM. V shed 3 bases, J shed 2 bases, and the junction held 5 bases outside the gene matches. The CDR3 is 16 amino acids. General observations from the study: Most thyroid clonotypes expanded above 0.001 were also detected in blood.

The TCR originated in a young man with Graves' ophthalmopathy. V gene TRBV28 combines with J gene TRBJ1-3; 9 nucleotides line up with TRBD1. Material: blood. For the CDR3, the DNA is TGTGCCAGCAGTTTGCTGGGGACAGGGACTGGAAACACCATATATTTT. This translates into CASSLLGTGTGNTIYF. Drawing the rest from reference TRBV28 and TRBJ1-3, the complete variable domain is DVKVTQSSRYLVKRTGEKVFLECVQDMDHENMFWYRQDPGLGLRLIYFSYDVKMKEKGDIPEGYSVSREKKERFSLILESASTNQTSMYLCASSLLGTGTGNTIYFGEGSWLTVV.